Shown below are 15 T cell receptor beta chains from a single sample sequenced in a study of regulatory and conventional T cells in RAG deficiency. Blood CD4+ CD25-low CD127-high conventional T cells supplied the genomic DNA template. Produced via immunoSEQ multiplex PCR; TCRdb's table is partial and in-frame only. The data show roughly 10,000 clones, about 94% seen once. The specimen sequenced was CD4+ effector T cells sorted from blood. These receptor sequences come from a human donor with RAG deficiency presenting as severe combined immunodeficiency.

This clone was seen more than once but under ten times. The V and J genes are TRBV29-1 and TRBJ1-2, with D possibly TRBD1 on 5 matching bases. Trimming stripped 0 bases from V and 7 bases from J, with 9 bases between. CDR1 SQVTM and CDR2 ANQGSEA come from the germline V gene. This CDR3 has 12 amino acids. In DNA, the CDR3 is TGCAGCGTTGAAGATCTTGGGGGTGGCTACACCTTC. It specifies CSVEDLGGGYTF.

The chain recombines TRBV5-1 with TRBJ2-3, with D unresolved. The CDR3 length is 14 residues. Germline CDR1 is SGHRS and CDR2 is YFSETQ. Trimming pared 3 bases from V and 4 bases from J, leaving 12 bases between. The CDR3 DNA is TGCGCCAGCAGCTCCCTCCGGAGCGCAGATACGCAGTATTTT. This translates into CASSSLRSADTQYF.

This chain links TRBV11-2 with TRBJ2-3; D perhaps matches TRBD1 (6 bases). In germline, CDR1 is SGHAT, CDR2 FQNNGV. Trimming removed 6 bases from V and 1 base from J, with 11 bases in between. The CDR3 length is 14 residues. CDR3 sequence reads: CASRRDTRTDTQYF. CDR3 in DNA: TGTGCCAGCAGGAGGGACACACGCACAGATACGCAGTATTTT.

V and J are TRBV30 and TRBJ2-7, with 10 positions matching TRBD2. Germline CDR1 reads GTSNPN; CDR2 reads SVGIG (reference sequence). The CDR3 totals 14 residues. Losses at the gene ends were 2 bases for V and 5 bases for J; bases not matched to a gene: 6. The CDR3 nucleotides read TGTGCCTGGAGTACCCTAGCGGGAGTGGACGAGCAGTACTTC. Its translation: CAWSTLAGVDEQYF.

The rearrangement joins TRBV18 to TRBJ2-2; no clear D. The CDR3 is made up of 11 amino acids. The V end lost 2 bases, the J end lost 5 bases, and 0 bases lay between the germline ends. Germline CDR1 and CDR2: KGHSH and LQKENI. The CDR3 DNA is TGTGCCAGCTCACCAACCGGGGAGCTGTTTTTT. Translated, it gives CASSPTGELFF.

The chain employs TRBV25-1 and TRBJ2-6; TRBD1 matches at 8 bases. The V gene end was trimmed by 4 bases and the J gene end by 0 bases; junction bases not matched to a gene: 5. This CDR3 has 17 amino acids. Germline V gene lookup returns CDR1 MGHDK and CDR2 SYGVNS. This CDR3 is CASSGGQEYSGANVLTF. Written as DNA, the CDR3 is TGTGCCAGCAGTGGGGGACAGGAGTACTCTGGGGCCAACGTCCTGACTTTC. The whole variable domain, filled in from reference TRBV25-1 and TRBJ2-6, reads EADIYQTPRYLVIGTGKKITLECSQTMGHDKMYWYQQDPGMELHLIHYSYGVNSTEKGDLSSESTVSRIRTEHFPLTLESARPSHTSQYLCASSGGQEYSGANVLTFGAGSRLTVL.

The rearrangement joins TRBV9 to TRBJ2-5, with D perhaps being TRBD1 or TRBD2 (6 bases each). Germline CDR1 SGDLS, CDR2 YYNGEE. Trimming pared 4 bases from V and 4 bases from J, leaving 20 bases between. The CDR3 runs to 16 residues. The CDR3 loop is CASSPQGLGGPETQYF. Here the CDR3 DNA reads TGTGCCAGCAGCCCTCAAGGATTGGGGGGCCCAGAGACCCAGTACTTC. The full variable domain, in which reference TRBV9 and TRBJ2-5 provide the parts outside the CDR3, is DSGVTQTPKHLITATGQRVTLRCSPRSGDLSVYWYQQSLDQGLQFLIQYYNGEERAKGNILERFSAQQFPDLHSELNLSSLELGDSALYFCASSPQGLGGPETQYFGPGTRLLVL.

This chain joins TRBV19 and TRBJ2-5; TRBD2 is a possible D gene (6 bases). CDR3 length: 13 residues. Germline V gives CDR1 LNHDA, CDR2 SQIVND (reference sequence). V dropped 4 bases and J dropped 4 bases, with 10 bases sitting between them. CDR3 protein: CASSTGRRETQYF. In DNA, the CDR3 is TGTGCCAGTAGTACAGGGAGGCGAGAGACCCAGTACTTC.

The rearrangement links TRBV5-1 to TRBJ2-7; unclear D gene. In germline, CDR1 is SGHRS, CDR2 YFSETQ. V shed 5 bases and J shed 0 bases, with 12 bases lying between them. CDR3 length: 14 residues. CDR3: CASSLTPASYEQYF. In DNA form, the CDR3 reads TGCGCCAGCAGTTTGACACCCGCCTCCTACGAGCAGTACTTC.

This clone came up once. V gene TRBV5-1 combines with J gene TRBJ2-5, with TRBD1 matching 8 bases. Germline values: CDR1 SGHRS, CDR2 YFSETQ. With V trimmed by 3 bases and J by 3 bases, 7 bases remained unmatched. CDR3 length equals 15 residues. CDR3 sequence reads: CASSWGDRRKETQYF. The CDR3 DNA follows: TGCGCCAGCAGCTGGGGGGACAGGAGAAAAGAGACCCAGTACTTC.

The chain links TRBV28 to TRBJ1-4, with D possibly TRBD1 on 5 matching bases. The V end lost 2 bases, the J end lost 8 bases, and 15 bases lay between the germline ends. Germline V gene data show CDR1 as MDHEN and CDR2 as SYDVKM. This CDR3 region has 15 residues. This chain's CDR3 is CASSLTPGRGEKLFF. The CDR3 DNA follows: TGTGCCAGCAGTTTAACTCCGGGACGGGGCGAAAAACTGTTTTTT. Full variable domain (remainder filled in from reference TRBV28 and TRBJ1-4): DVKVTQSSRYLVKRTGEKVFLECVQDMDHENMFWYRQDPGLGLRLIYFSYDVKMKEKGDIPEGYSVSREKKERFSLILESASTNQTSMYLCASSLTPGRGEKLFFGSGTQLSVL.

The chain employs TRBV9 and TRBJ2-2; D is perhaps TRBD2 (7 bases). Trimming stripped 4 bases from V and 4 bases from J, with 17 bases between. Germline CDR1 reads SGDLS; CDR2 reads YYNGEE. The CDR3 length is 16 residues. This chain's CDR3 is CASSPRGGAGTGELFF. The CDR3 bases are TGTGCCAGCAGCCCGAGAGGGGGGGCTGGCACCGGGGAGCTGTTTTTT.

The chain has TRBV29-1 and TRBJ2-2; D may be TRBD1 (6 bases). The V gene's germline CDR1 is SQVTM and CDR2 ANQGSEA. There are 14 residues in the CDR3. V gave up 7 bases and J gave up 3 bases, with 15 bases separating them. The CDR3 bases are TGCAGCGGACGAAGGGGGTTTGACACCGGGGAGCTGTTTTTT. This codes for CSGRRGFDTGELFF.

The CDR3 sequence is CASMGEQLTDTQYF. The CDR3 region has the DNA TGTGCCAGCATGGGCGAGCAACTCACAGATACGCAGTATTTT. The chain joins TRBV28 to TRBJ2-3; D unclear. Trimming stripped 7 bases from V and 2 bases from J, with 13 bases between. The CDR3 extends over 14 amino acids. In germline, CDR1 is MDHEN, CDR2 SYDVKM.

V usage is TRBV18 and J usage is TRBJ2-5; TRBD1 or TRBD2 may be the D gene (6 bases each). The germline V gene has CDR1 KGHSH and CDR2 LQKENI. V lost 2 bases, J lost 5 bases, and 15 bases lay in between. There are 15 residues in the CDR3. Here the CDR3 reads CASSPYMGGRETQYF. CDR3 bases: TGTGCCAGCTCACCATATATGGGGGGCCGGGAGACCCAGTACTTC.